This TCR beta chain was found in a study of shared clonotypes between healthy human individuals. Repertoires were generated with immunoSEQ multiplex PCR, while TCRdb's copy carries only in-frame clones and drops some. The data show some 510,000 clones, about four fifths seen once. The CDR3 loop spans 14 amino acids. Germline lookup yields CDR1 SEHNR and CDR2 FQNEAQ (reference sequence). V was cut by 0 bases and J by 5 bases, with 11 bases left in between. The chain couples TRBV7-9 to TRBJ2-7; D is perhaps TRBD2 (6 bases). Sequenced input: PBMCs. The source of this sequence is a woman aged 35 to 49 in good health. Some clones in this sample may be carry-over from other donors' samples. The CDR3, as DNA: TGTGCCAGCAGCTTAGCACTAGCAGGCCACGAGCAGTACTTC. Its translation: CASSLALAGHEQYF.